This T cell receptor (beta chain) was identified during a study of blood T cells in healthy people across ages. Study-level points and caveats: Because donor CMV status was unknown, expanded clonotype changes were possibly confounded.

Note on this clonotype: Its antigen is not identified.

A J-beta primer mix and a sample-barcoded 5' primer were used in a second PCR of roughly 7 to 12 cycles. A tag from a template-switch adaptor with 12 random nucleotides marked each cDNA molecule. TCRdb re-called the 5' RACE reads through MiXCR, storing one row per CDR3 protein. Of around 800,000 distinct CDR3 sequences listed, roughly 44% are singletons. Trimming cost V 5 bases and J 1 base, with 11 bases left between them. This CDR3 contains 14 residues. The germline gives CDR1 ENHRY, CDR2 SYGVKD. The TCR sequence derives from a man aged 55 to 69 in good health. V gene TRBV10-3 combines with J gene TRBJ1-1; D remains unclear. The sample comprised blood. In DNA form, the CDR3 reads TGTGCCATCAGTCAACAGATAGAGAACACTGAAGCTTTCTTT. It specifies CAISQQIENTEAFF.